This passage covers 30 T cell receptor beta chains from one sample sequenced in a study of tumor and adjacent non-tumor tissue in lung cancer. TCRbeta libraries were built with three rounds of nested PCR, modified from ARM-PCR. A single record per CDR3 protein comes from TCRdb applying MiXCR to the multiplex PCR reads. The table shows 200,000 or so distinct CDR3 sequences, with around 70% occurring only once. RNA was extracted from bulk tissue without any cell sorting. Specimen: lung tumor tissue. The receptor set was obtained from a man in his sixties with non-small cell lung cancer.

On this clonotype itself: One base away lies a much larger clone, so this may be a sequencing read error. The chain carries TRBV29-1 and TRBJ1-1; D is uncertain. The germline V gene encodes CDR1 SQVTM and CDR2 ANQGSEA. Trimming pared 6 bases from V and 4 bases from J, leaving 18 bases between. The CDR3 is made up of 14 amino acids. CDR3 nucleotides: TGCAGCGTCGTACCGGGAGTGAAGGGCACTGAAGCTTTCTTT. Translated, it gives CSVVPGVKGTEAFF.

Remarks on this clonotype: Relative to the germline gene, one junction end is altered; a read error may explain this. The V and J genes are TRBV12-3 or TRBV12-4 and TRBJ1-5, with 7 bases aligning to TRBD1. The CDR3 is made up of 14 amino acids. The CDR3 DNA reads TGTGCCAGCAGTGACAGGGTCGGCAATCAGCCCCAGCAATTT. Translation: CASSDRVGNQPQQF.

Details on this clonotype: This may come from a read error, since a much larger clone is one base off. The chain combines TRBV4-2 with TRBJ2-1; the match to TRBD2 covers 9 bases. Germline lookup yields CDR1 LGHNA and CDR2 YNFKEQ. The CDR3 totals 14 residues. The chain's CDR3 is CASCHSGRFNEQFF. The DNA of the CDR3 is TGTGCCAGCTGCCACAGCGGGAGGTTTAATGAGCAGTTCTTC.

In regard to this clonotype: Lacking the conserved final phenylalanine or tryptophan, this CDR3 likely reflects a read error. No DNA is shown, since the ends of the CDR3 on it are uncertain; the CDR3 is the one TCRdb lists. The chain joins TRBV10-2 to TRBJ1-1. The germline CDR1 and CDR2 sequences are WSHSY and SAAADI. A total of 14 residues make up the CDR3, ends included. The CDR3 region is CASSDSYARAEVFV.

To note about this clonotype: No conserved phenylalanine or tryptophan ends this CDR3, so it is likely a read error. No DNA is shown, since the ends of the CDR3 on it are uncertain; the CDR3 is the one TCRdb lists. The CDR3 loop reads CASSLDLQGVEFL. This chain uses TRBV11-2 with TRBJ2-1; the table names TRBD1, a call not compared with the DNA. CDR1 SGHAT and CDR2 FQNNGV come from the germline V gene. The CDR3 extends over 13 residues, inclusive of both ends.

About this clonotype itself: Likely a read error: the CDR3 ends without its conserved phenylalanine or tryptophan. The chain has TRBV6-2 or TRBV6-3 and TRBJ2-5; no clear D. Germline-derived CDR1 and CDR2 are MNHEY and SVGEGT. The CDR3 runs to 13 residues. V shed 0 bases and J shed 5 bases, with 7 bases lying between them. CDR3 residues: CASSYSSWETQYL. CDR3 coding DNA: TGTGCCAGCAGTTACTCGAGTTGGGAGACCCAGTACCTC.

The chain employs TRBV20-1 and TRBJ1-1, with unresolved D. The V and J ends lost 5 bases and 14 bases respectively, with 27 bases between them. CDR3 length: 14 amino acids. The germline V gene encodes CDR1 DFQATT and CDR2 SNEGSKA (reference sequence). The CDR3: CSAPGRHMNTESFF. CDR3 DNA: TGCAGTGCTCCCGGCAGACACATGAACACTGAGTCGTTCTTT.

On this clonotype itself: At one end the junction does not follow the germline gene, possibly because of a read error. The rearrangement uses TRBV11-2 and TRBJ2-1, with 7 bases identical to TRBD1. Germline V gives CDR1 SGHAT, CDR2 FQNNGV. The CDR3 is made up of 12 amino acids. The CDR3 region is CASSLWDSEHFF. The CDR3 DNA sequence: TGTGCCAGCAGCTTATGGGACAGTGAGCATTTCTTC.

In regard to this clonotype: At one of its ends the junction is not consistent with the germline gene, which may arise from a read error. The chain employs TRBV6-5 and TRBJ2-3, with a possible D match to TRBD2 (6 bases). CDR1 and CDR2 (germline): MNHEY, SVGAGI. The CDR3 runs to 16 residues. Here the CDR3 DNA reads TGTGACAGCAGTTACTCTTTCGGGCGGGGAGCAGATACGCAGTATTTT. Translating it yields CDSSYSFGRGADTQYF.

A note on this clonotype: One junction end does not reproduce the germline sequence, and a read error may be involved. This chain joins TRBV11-2 and TRBJ1-3; D is undetermined. The CDR3 is 21 residues long. Per germline, CDR1 SGHAT and CDR2 FQNNGV. The CDR3 protein is CASSLSRVVVFPVSPGNTIYF. The CDR3 DNA reads as TGCGCCAGCAGCTTGTCCCGCGTGGTCGTTTTCCCGGTCTCCCCTGGAAACACCATATATTTT.

This clonotype was observed a few times. This sequence joins TRBV29-1 and TRBJ2-6, with D maybe TRBD1 (6 bases). V was trimmed by 6 bases and J by 3 bases, leaving 12 bases between them. The CDR3 is made up of 14 amino acids. CDR1 and CDR2 from the germline V gene are SQVTM and ANQGSEA. The CDR3 DNA is TGCAGCGTGAAACAGGGCGATGGGGCCAACGTCCTGACTTTC. The encoded protein is CSVKQGDGANVLTF.

The rearrangement joins TRBV6-5 to TRBJ1-6, with unresolved D. This CDR3 has 13 residues. Trimming took 2 bases from V and 4 from J, leaving 3 bases between them. Per germline, CDR1 MNHEY and CDR2 SVGAGI. The CDR3, as DNA: TGTGCCAGCAGTTACGGTTATAATTCACCCCTCCACTTT. It is translated as CASSYGYNSPLHF.

Concerning this clonotype itself: One junction end does not reproduce the germline sequence, and a read error may be involved. The chain links TRBV4-1 to TRBJ2-5, with 9 bases lining up with TRBD2. The CDR3 is made up of 16 amino acids. CDR1 is MGHRA and CDR2 is YSYEKL in the germline V gene. The CDR3 bases are TGCGCCAGCAGCCATAGGCCTAGCGGGATACACGAGACCCAGAACTTC. As protein: CASSHRPSGIHETQNF.

On this clonotype itself: A single base separates this from a much larger clone, so it may be a read error. CDR3 residues: CSVTGSGLGTDTQYF. As DNA, the CDR3 is TGCAGTGTCACGGGTAGCGGGTTGGGCACAGATACGCAGTATTTT. The gene calls are TRBV20-1 and TRBJ2-3; 7 bases align to TRBD2. With 7 bases clipped from V and 1 base from J, the junction kept 11 bases outside the gene matches. The CDR3 is 15 amino acids. Germline V lookup: CDR1 DFQATT, CDR2 SNEGSKA (reference sequence).

The V call is TRBV5-1, the J call TRBJ1-2; D might be TRBD1 (5 bases). With 0 bases removed from V and 3 bases from J, the gap between germline ends came to 15 bases. There are 16 residues in the CDR3. Germline CDR1 is SGHRS and CDR2 is YFSETQ. For the CDR3, the DNA is TGCGCCAGCAGCTTGGCCAGCGGGGCGGCTTACTATGGCTACACCTTC. Translation: CASSLASGAAYYGYTF.

In regard to this clonotype: Germline is not matched at one junction end, which may reflect a read error. The gene calls are TRBV11-1 and TRBJ2-6, with D possibly being TRBD1 (5 bases). CDR3 length: 16 amino acids. From germline, CDR1 is SGHAT and CDR2 FQDESV (reference sequence). The CDR3 reads CSSSPLGSSGANVLTF. CDR3 nucleotide sequence: TGTTCCAGCAGCCCATTAGGTAGCTCTGGGGCCAACGTGCTGACTTTC.

This clonotype was observed at least ten times. This rearrangement joins TRBV11-1 to TRBJ1-1; D not resolved. Germline V gene sequence: CDR1 SGHAT, CDR2 FQDESV (reference sequence). This CDR3 is built from 17 residues. Deletions cut 0 bases from V and 1 base from J, with 15 bases between. The CDR3 sequence: CASSLAVGVGTNTEAFF. The CDR3 DNA follows: TGTGCCAGCAGCTTAGCAGTCGGGGTTGGAACGAACACTGAAGCTTTCTTT.

Note on this clonotype: One end of the junction is discordant with germline, which a read error may explain. The chain joins TRBV5-4 to TRBJ2-5; TRBD2 matches at 8 bases. Per germline, CDR1 SGHNT and CDR2 YYREEE (reference sequence). This CDR3 region has 14 residues. This CDR3 reads CANSYPGGKGTQYF. Written as DNA, the CDR3 is TGCGCCAACAGCTACCCGGGGGGGAAGGGGACCCAGTACTTC.

The genes are TRBV20-1 and TRBJ1-1, with TRBD1 matching 7 bases. The CDR3 has 17 residues. Per the germline V gene, CDR1 is DFQATT and CDR2 is SNEGSKA (reference sequence). V lost 0 bases to trimming and J lost 4 bases; unmatched junction nucleotides: 14. Written as DNA, the CDR3 is TGCAGTGCTAGAGATCCGGGCAGGGGGGTCAGGGGCACTGAAGCTTTCTTT. Translated: CSARDPGRGVRGTEAFF.

The rearrangement joins TRBV20-1 to TRBJ2-2, with 10 bases fitting TRBD1. This CDR3 is 14 amino acids long. Germline V gives CDR1 DFQATT, CDR2 SNEGSKA (reference sequence). After removal of 6 bases from V and 6 bases from J, the junction contained 7 bases not matched to a gene. CDR3 loop: CSAEDRGISGELFF. For the CDR3, the DNA is TGCAGTGCGGAGGACAGGGGGATCTCCGGGGAGCTGTTTTTT.

This clonotype occurred a few times. The junction differs from germline at one of its ends, possibly a read error. The chain has TRBV29-1 and TRBJ2-3, with D maybe TRBD2 (5 bases). In germline, CDR1 is SQVTM, CDR2 ANQGSEA. The CDR3 is 12 residues long. The DNA of the CDR3 is TGCAGCGTAGCGGCTAGCACAGATATGCAGTATTTT. Translation gives CSVAASTDMQYF.

The chain recombines TRBV6-5 with TRBJ2-1; the match to TRBD2 covers 11 bases. J gave up 10 bases and V 3 bases, and 23 bases lay outside the gene matches. The CDR3 has 20 residues. Germline V gives CDR1 MNHEY, CDR2 SVGAGI. CDR3 in DNA: TGTGCCAGCAGTTATAATAGCGGGCTAGCGGGAGGCCGCGGGCGAAAAGAGCAGTTCTTC. Encoded protein: CASSYNSGLAGGRGRKEQFF.

By share, this clonotype counts as medium-sized. The rearrangement joins TRBV6-2 or TRBV6-3 to TRBJ2-2; TRBD1 might be the D (6 bases). This CDR3 region has 13 residues. V lost 6 bases and J 7 bases, leaving 12 bases between the germline ends. The germline CDR1 and CDR2 sequences are MNHEY and SVGEGT. The CDR3 is CASRQGFGGELFF. The CDR3 nucleotides read TGTGCCAGCAGACAGGGATTTGGCGGGGAGCTGTTTTTT.

Turning to this clonotype: Germline and junction disagree at one end, which may indicate a read error. V usage is TRBV20-1 and J usage is TRBJ1-1; D remains unclear. The CDR3 runs 15 residues. Germline CDR1 DFQATT, CDR2 SNEGSKA (reference sequence). The CDR3 DNA sequence: TGCAGTGCCAGAGAGGGAGGAAGGCTCCACGCTGAAGCTTTCTTT. It codes for CSAREGGRLHAEAFF.

This clonotype occurred a few times. The rearrangement joins TRBV12-3 or TRBV12-4 to TRBJ2-1; 15 bases fit TRBD2. V shed 3 bases, J shed 4 bases, and the junction held 7 bases outside the gene matches. The CDR3 covers 18 residues. CDR3 DNA: TGTGCCAGCAGTTTTCGGACTAGCGGGGGGGCGGCTTACAATGAGCAGTTCTTC. It is translated as CASSFRTSGGAAYNEQFF.

The chain links TRBV11-2 to TRBJ2-1; D gene uncertain. Trimming removed 7 bases from V and 0 bases from J, with 13 bases in between. In germline, CDR1 is SGHAT, CDR2 FQNNGV. There are 15 residues in the CDR3. The CDR3 nucleotides are TGTGCCAGCAACTGGGCAGAGAACTCCTACAATGAGCAGTTCTTC. Encoded protein: CASNWAENSYNEQFF.

The V call is TRBV6-5, the J call TRBJ1-2; D gene uncertain. Germline V CDR1 and CDR2: MNHEY, SVGAGI. V lost 7 bases and J 7 bases, leaving 16 bases between the germline ends. The CDR3 is made up of 13 amino acids. Here the CDR3 reads CASTPTVGSGYTF. The CDR3 DNA reads as TGTGCCAGCACCCCGACGGTGGGGTCTGGCTACACCTTC.

The chain carries TRBV6-5 and TRBJ2-3; D might be TRBD1 (5 bases). The last part of the DNA fits TRBJ1-5 better; the J call may be wrong. Germline V gives CDR1 MNHEY, CDR2 SVGAGI. There are 22 residues in the CDR3. The CDR3 bases are TGTGCCAGCAGTTCCACCCTTACCCGGGGACTAGCGGGGAGGGATAGCACAGATACGCAGCATTTT. It codes for CASSSTLTRGLAGRDSTDTQHF.

This clonotype has a handful of counts. A read error may explain this, as a much larger clone is one base away. The chain couples TRBV11-3 to TRBJ2-3; D is unresolved. Germline CDR1 SGHNT, CDR2 YENEEA. The length of the CDR3 is 13 residues. V was shortened by 8 bases and J by 2 bases, with 11 bases between the two germline ends. In DNA form, the CDR3 reads TGTGCCAGCGAGAACTTACACACAGATACGCAGTATTTT. This codes for CASENLHTDTQYF.

A single count supports this clonotype. The V gene is TRBV11-2, the J gene TRBJ1-4; possibly TRBD1 for D (5 bases). The V gene's germline CDR1 is SGHAT and CDR2 FQNNGV. The CDR3 extends over 17 amino acids. The ends were cut back, 2 bases at V and 14 bases at J, with 27 bases in the middle. CDR3 protein: CASSLKMPGPHGRNLFF. CDR3 coding DNA: TGTGCCAGCAGCTTAAAAATGCCGGGACCCCACGGAAGGAATCTGTTTTTT. The full variable domain, in which reference TRBV11-2 and TRBJ1-4 provide the parts outside the CDR3, is EAGVAQSPRYKIIEKRQSVAFWCNPISGHATLYWYQQILGQGPKLLIQFQNNGVVDDSQLPKDRFSAERLKGVDSTLKIQPAKLEDSAVYLCASSLKMPGPHGRNLFFGSGTQLSVL.